This T cell receptor beta chain came from a study of long-term antiretroviral therapy in people with HIV. Study findings and constraints: Post-ART samples showed increased diversity that remained below transplant donor control levels.

Between the trimmed V and J ends, which lost 7 bases and 7 bases, there was a span of 14 bases. CDR3 size: 13 residues. Germline CDR1 reads MDHEN; CDR2 reads SYDVKM. Researchers report immunoSEQ v3.0 was run at survey level. The method was immunoSEQ multiplex PCR; TCRdb's version includes in-frame clones alone and lacks a portion of them. The sample holds under 45,000 clones, 94% seen once. This clone appeared a single time. Its cognate antigen is unknown. There were no participants with HIV treated outside the United States. Prior to DNA extraction, the samples held about 0.95-10 million cryopreserved PBMC.

The rearrangement joins TRBV28 to TRBJ1-5; D possibly corresponds to TRBD1 (6 bases). The receptor comes from a young man with HIV. The sequences come from unsorted PBMCs, collected 9.2 years after starting antiretroviral therapy. This chain's CDR3 is CASIQGTTQPQHF. The CDR3 nucleotides are TGTGCCAGCATCCAGGGGACTACCCAGCCCCAGCATTTT.